This TCR beta chain was captured in a study of T cell repertoires in cytomegalovirus infection. The overall study: Public TCR beta signature analysis indicated the presence of both CMV infection and matching HLA type.

Only one count was recorded for this clonotype. Its target is not known. Overall study results and limits: The ex vivo response was dominated by HLA-C-restricted CMV-specific TCR beta clonotypes. Carriers of CMV plus the relevant HLA were identified by cumulative public TCR beta family frequency.

V lost 3 bases and J 7 bases, leaving 9 bases between the germline ends. The CDR3 has 12 amino acids. Germline CDR1 and CDR2: MNHEY and SMNVEV (reference sequence). TCRdb reanalysed the reads using MiXCR and keeps one entry per CDR3 protein. The repertoire holds about 740,000 distinct CDR3 sequences, with less than 40% as singletons. This clonotype was obtained from a human donor in good health (CMV status not recorded). Some clones in this sample may be carry-over from other donors' samples. The chain joins TRBV27 to TRBJ2-5; weak D call: TRBD2 (6 bases). What was sequenced was PBMCs. The DNA of the CDR3 is TGTGCCAGCAGTTTGTTGGGGGGGACCCAGTACTTC. Encoded protein: CASSLLGGTQYF.